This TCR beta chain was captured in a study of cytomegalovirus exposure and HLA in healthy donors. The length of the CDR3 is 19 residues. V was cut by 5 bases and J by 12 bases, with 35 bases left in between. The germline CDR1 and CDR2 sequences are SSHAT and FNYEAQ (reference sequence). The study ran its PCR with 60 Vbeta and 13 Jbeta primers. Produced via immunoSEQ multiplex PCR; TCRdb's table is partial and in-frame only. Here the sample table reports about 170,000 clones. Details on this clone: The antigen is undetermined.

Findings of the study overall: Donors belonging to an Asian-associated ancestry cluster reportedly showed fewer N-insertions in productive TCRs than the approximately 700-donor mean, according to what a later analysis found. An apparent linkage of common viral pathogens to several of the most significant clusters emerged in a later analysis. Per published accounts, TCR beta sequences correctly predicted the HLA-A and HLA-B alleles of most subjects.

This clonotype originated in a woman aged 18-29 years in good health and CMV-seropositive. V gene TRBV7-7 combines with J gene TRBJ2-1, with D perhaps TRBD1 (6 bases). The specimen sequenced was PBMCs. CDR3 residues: CASSLCSWDTRLNQKGQFF. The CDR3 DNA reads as TGTGCCAGCAGCCTATGTTCATGGGACACACGTCTAAACCAAAAGGGGCAGTTCTTC.